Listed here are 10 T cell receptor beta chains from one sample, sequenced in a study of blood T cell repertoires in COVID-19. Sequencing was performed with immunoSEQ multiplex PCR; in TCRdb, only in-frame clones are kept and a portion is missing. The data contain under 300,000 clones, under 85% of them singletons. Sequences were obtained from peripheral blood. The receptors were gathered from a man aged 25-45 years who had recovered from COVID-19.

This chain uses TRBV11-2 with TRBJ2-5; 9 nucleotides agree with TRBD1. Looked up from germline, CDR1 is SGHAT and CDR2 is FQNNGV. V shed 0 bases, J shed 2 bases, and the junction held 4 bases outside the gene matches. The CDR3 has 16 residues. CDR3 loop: CASSLEDRGRQETQYF. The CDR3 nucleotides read TGTGCCAGCAGCTTAGAGGACAGGGGCCGACAAGAGACCCAGTACTTC.

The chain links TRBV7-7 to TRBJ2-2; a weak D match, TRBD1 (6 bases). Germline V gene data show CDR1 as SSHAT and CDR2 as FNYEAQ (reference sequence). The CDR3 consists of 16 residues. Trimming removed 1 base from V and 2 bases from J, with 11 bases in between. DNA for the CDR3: TGTGCCAGCAGCTTAGACAGGGTCCCCAACACCGGGGAGCTGTTTTTT. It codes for CASSLDRVPNTGELFF.

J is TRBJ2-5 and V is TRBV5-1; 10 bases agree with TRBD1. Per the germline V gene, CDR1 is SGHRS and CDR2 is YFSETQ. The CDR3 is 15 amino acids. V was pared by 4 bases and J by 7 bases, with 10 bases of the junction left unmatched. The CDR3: CASSKDRGLSATQYF. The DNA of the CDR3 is TGCGCCAGCAGCAAGGACAGGGGGTTGTCGGCGACCCAGTACTTC.

The chain's CDR3 is CASSELQGVPGNTEAFF. The DNA of the CDR3 is TGTGCCAGCAGCGAACTACAGGGGGTTCCGGGGAACACTGAAGCTTTCTTT. The chain couples TRBV5-6 to TRBJ1-1, with 8 bases matching TRBD1. CDR1 and CDR2 (germline): SGHDT, YYEEEE. V lost 4 bases, J lost 1 base, and 12 bases stayed unmatched. This CDR3 region has 17 residues. The full variable domain, in which reference TRBV5-6 and TRBJ1-1 provide the parts outside the CDR3, is DAGVTQSPTHLIKTRGQQVTLRCSPKSGHDTVSWYQQALGQGPQFIFQYYEEEERQRGNFPDRFSGHQFPNYSSELNVNALLLGDSALYLCASSELQGVPGNTEAFFGQGTRLTVV.

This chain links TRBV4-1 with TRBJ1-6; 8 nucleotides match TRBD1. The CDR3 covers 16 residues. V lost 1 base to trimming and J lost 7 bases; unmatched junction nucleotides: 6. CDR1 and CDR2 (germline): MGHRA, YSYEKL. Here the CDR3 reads CASSQVPGGPNSPLHF. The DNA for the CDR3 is TGCGCCAGCAGCCAAGTCCCAGGGGGCCCCAATTCACCCCTCCACTTT.

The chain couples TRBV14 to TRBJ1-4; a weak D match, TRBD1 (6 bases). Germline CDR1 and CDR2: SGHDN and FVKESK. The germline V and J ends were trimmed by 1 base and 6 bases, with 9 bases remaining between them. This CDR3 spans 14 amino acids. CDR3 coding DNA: TGTGCCAGCAGCCAAGGACAGGTCGATGAAAAACTGTTTTTT. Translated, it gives CASSQGQVDEKLFF.

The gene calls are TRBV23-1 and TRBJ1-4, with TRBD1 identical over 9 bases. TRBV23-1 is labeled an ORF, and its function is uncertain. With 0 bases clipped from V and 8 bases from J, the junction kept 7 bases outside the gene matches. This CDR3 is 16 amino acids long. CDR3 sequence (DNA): TGCGCCAGCAGTCAATCGACAGGGGGGAGAGAGGAAAAACTGTTTTTT. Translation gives CASSQSTGGREEKLFF.

The CDR3 bases are TGCAGTGCTAGTCCCGTTAACTATGGCTACACCTTC. It yields the protein CSASPVNYGYTF. The chain has TRBV20-1 and TRBJ1-2; no definite D call. This CDR3 is 12 amino acids long. With 3 bases removed from V and 1 base from J, the gap between germline ends came to 6 bases. Germline CDR1 is DFQATT and CDR2 is SNEGSKA (reference sequence).

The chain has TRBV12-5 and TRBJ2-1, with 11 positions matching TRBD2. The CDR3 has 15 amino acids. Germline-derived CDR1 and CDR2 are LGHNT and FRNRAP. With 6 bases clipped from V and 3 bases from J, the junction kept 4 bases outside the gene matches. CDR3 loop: CASGPLAGGYNEQFF. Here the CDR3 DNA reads TGTGCTAGTGGACCCCTAGCGGGGGGCTACAATGAGCAGTTCTTC.

CDR3 in DNA: TGTGCCAGCAATACCGGGACACACAAGAAGACCCAGTACTTC. It is translated as CASNTGTHKKTQYF. The rearrangement links TRBV5-8 to TRBJ2-5; possibly TRBD1 for D (6 bases). The CDR3 extends over 14 amino acids. From germline, CDR1 is SGHTS and CDR2 YDEGEE. V was shortened by 6 bases and J by 6 bases, with 18 bases between the two germline ends.